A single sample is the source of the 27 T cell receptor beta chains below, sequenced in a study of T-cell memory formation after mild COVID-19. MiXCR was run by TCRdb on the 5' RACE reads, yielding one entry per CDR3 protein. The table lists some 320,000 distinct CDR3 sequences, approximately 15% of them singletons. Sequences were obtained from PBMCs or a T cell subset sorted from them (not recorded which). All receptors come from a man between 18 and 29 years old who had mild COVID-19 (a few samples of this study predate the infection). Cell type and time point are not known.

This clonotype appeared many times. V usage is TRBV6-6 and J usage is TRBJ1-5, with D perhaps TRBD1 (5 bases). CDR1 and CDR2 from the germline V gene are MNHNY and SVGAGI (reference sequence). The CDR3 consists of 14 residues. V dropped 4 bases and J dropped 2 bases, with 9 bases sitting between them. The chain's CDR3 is CASSSGVGNQPQHF. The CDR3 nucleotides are TGTGCCAGCAGTTCGGGGGTCGGCAATCAGCCCCAGCATTTT.

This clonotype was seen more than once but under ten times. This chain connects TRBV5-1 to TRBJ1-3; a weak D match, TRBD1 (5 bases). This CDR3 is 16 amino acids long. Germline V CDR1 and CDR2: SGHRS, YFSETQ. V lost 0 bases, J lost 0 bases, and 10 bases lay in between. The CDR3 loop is CASSLGEGLSGNTIYF. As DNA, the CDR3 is TGCGCCAGCAGCTTGGGCGAGGGACTCTCTGGAAACACCATATATTTT.

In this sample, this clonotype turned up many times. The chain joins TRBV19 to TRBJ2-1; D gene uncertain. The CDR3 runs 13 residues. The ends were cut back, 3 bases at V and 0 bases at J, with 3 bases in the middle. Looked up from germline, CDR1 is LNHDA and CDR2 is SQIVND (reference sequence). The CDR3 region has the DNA TGTGCCAGTAGTATCAGCTCCTACAATGAGCAGTTCTTC. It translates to CASSISSYNEQFF.

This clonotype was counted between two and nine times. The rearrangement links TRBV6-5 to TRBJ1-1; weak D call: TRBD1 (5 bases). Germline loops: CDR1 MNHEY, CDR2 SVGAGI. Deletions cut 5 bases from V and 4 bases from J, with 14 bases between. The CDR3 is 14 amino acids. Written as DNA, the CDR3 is TGTGCCAGCAGTCAGACAGAGTCGGTCACTGAAGCTTTCTTT. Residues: CASSQTESVTEAFF.

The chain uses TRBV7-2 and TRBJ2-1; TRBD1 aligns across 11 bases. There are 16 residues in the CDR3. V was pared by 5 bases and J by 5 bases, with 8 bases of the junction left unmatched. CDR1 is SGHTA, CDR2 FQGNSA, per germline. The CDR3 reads CASSLRGTGGNNEQFF. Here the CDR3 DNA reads TGTGCCAGCAGCCTACGGGGGACAGGGGGAAACAATGAGCAGTTCTTC.

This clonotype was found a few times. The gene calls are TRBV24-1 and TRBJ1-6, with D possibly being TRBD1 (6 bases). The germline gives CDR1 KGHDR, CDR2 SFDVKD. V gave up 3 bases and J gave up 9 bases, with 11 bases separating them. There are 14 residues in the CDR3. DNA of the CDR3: TGTGCCACCAGTGATGGGGGGCCGTCTTCACCCCTCCACTTT. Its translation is CATSDGGPSSPLHF.

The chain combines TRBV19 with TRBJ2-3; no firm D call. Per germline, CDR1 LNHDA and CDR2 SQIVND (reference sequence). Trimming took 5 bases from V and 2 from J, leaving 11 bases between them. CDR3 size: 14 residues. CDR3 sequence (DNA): TGTGCCAGTAGTCCCGGTCCTAACACAGATACGCAGTATTTT. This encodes CASSPGPNTDTQYF.

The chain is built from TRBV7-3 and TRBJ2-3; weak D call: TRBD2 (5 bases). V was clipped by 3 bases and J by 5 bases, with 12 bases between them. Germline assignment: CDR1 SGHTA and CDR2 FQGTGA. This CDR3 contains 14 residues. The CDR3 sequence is CASSFGGPGDTQYF. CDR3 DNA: TGTGCCAGCAGCTTTGGCGGGCCCGGAGATACGCAGTATTTT.

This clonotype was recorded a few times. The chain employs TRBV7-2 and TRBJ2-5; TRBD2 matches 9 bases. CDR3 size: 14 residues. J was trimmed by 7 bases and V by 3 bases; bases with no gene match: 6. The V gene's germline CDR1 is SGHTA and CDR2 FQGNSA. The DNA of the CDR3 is TGTGCCAGCAGCTTGCTAGCGGGACGAGGGACCCAGTACTTC. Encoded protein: CASSLLAGRGTQYF.

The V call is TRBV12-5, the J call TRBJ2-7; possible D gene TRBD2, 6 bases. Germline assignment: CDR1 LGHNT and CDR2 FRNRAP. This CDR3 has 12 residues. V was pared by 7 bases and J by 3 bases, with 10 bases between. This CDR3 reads CASVGGYYEQYF. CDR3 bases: TGTGCTAGTGTTGGGGGGTACTACGAGCAGTACTTC.

The CDR3 region is CASSPSMALNEVYQFF. DNA for the CDR3: TGTGCCAGCAGCCCCTCCATGGCGTTGAATGAAGTTTATCAGTTCTTC. The V and J genes are TRBV7-9 and TRBJ2-1; D is undetermined. The CDR3 has 16 residues. Germline CDR1 and CDR2: SEHNR and FQNEAQ (reference sequence). Deletions cut 5 bases from V and 13 bases from J, with 27 bases between.

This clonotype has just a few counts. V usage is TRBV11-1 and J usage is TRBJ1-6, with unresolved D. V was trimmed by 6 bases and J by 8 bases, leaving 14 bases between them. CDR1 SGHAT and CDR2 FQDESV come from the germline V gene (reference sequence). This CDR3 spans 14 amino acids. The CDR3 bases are TGTGCCAGCAGTTTCCGGGCCCGGGATTCACCCCTCCACTTT. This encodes CASSFRARDSPLHF.

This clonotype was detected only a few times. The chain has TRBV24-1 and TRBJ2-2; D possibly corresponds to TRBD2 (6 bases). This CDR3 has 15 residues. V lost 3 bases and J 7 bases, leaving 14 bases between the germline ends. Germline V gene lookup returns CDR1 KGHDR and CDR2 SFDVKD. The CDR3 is CATSDAGPGVGELFF. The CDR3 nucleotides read TGTGCCACCAGTGATGCGGGACCTGGAGTCGGGGAGCTGTTTTTT.

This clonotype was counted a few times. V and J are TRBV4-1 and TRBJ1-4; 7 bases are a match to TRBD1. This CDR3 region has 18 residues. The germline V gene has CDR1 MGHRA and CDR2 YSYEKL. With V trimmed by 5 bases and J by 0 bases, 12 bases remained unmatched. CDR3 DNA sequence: TGCGCCAGCAGCGGACGGACAGGAGATATTGCAACTAATGAAAAACTGTTTTTT. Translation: CASSGRTGDIATNEKLFF.

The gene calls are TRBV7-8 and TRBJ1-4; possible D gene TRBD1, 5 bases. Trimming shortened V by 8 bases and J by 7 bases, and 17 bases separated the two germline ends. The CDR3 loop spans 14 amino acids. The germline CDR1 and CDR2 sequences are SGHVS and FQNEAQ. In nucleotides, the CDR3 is TGTGCCAGCCCAGATCGTCCCGGGGGTGAAAAACTGTTTTTT. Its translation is CASPDRPGGEKLFF. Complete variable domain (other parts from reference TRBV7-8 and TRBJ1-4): GAGVSQSPRYKVAKRGQDVALRCDPISGHVSLFWYQQALGQGPEFLTYFQNEAQLDKSGLPSDRFFAERPEGSVSTLKIQRTQQEDSAVYLCASPDRPGGEKLFFGSGTQLSVL.

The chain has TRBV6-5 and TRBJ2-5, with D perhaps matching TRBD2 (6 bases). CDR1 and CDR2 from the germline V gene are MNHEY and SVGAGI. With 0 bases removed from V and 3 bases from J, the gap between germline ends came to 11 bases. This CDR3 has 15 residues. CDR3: CASSYSGWREETQYF. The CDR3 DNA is TGTGCCAGCAGTTACTCGGGGTGGAGGGAAGAGACCCAGTACTTC.

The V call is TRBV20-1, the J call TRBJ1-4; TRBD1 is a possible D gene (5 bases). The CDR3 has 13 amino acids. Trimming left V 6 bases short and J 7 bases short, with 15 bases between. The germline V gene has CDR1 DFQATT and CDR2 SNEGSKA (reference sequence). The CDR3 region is CSAGSQGGEKLFF. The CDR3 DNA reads TGCAGTGCCGGTTCCCAGGGAGGTGAAAAACTGTTTTTT.

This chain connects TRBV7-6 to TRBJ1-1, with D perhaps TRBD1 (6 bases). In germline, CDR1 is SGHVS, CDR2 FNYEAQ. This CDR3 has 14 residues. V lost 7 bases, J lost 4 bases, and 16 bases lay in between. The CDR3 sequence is CASTGEGEGTEAFF. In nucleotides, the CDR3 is TGTGCCAGCACCGGGGAGGGGGAGGGCACTGAAGCTTTCTTT.

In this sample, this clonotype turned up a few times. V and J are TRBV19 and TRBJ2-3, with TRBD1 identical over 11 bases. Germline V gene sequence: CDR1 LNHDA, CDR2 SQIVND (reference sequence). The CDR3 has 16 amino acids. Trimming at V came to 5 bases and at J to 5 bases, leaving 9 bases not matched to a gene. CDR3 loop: CASSLTRTGGVDTQYF. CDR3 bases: TGTGCCAGTAGTCTCACTCGGACAGGGGGCGTAGATACGCAGTATTTT.

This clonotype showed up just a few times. The CDR3 DNA follows: TGTGCCGGCCCTTTCAATGAGCAGTTCTTC. Protein: CAGPFNEQFF. V and J are TRBV6-6 and TRBJ2-1; D not certain. Trimming left V 11 bases short and J 6 bases short, with 8 bases between. The CDR3 runs to 10 residues. The germline V gene has CDR1 MNHNY and CDR2 SVGAGI (reference sequence).

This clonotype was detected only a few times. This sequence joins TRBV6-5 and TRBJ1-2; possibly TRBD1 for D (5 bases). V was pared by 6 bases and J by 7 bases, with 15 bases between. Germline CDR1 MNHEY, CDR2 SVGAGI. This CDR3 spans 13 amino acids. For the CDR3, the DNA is TGTGCCAGCAGCCACGAGGGGCTGGGTGGCTACACCTTC. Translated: CASSHEGLGGYTF.

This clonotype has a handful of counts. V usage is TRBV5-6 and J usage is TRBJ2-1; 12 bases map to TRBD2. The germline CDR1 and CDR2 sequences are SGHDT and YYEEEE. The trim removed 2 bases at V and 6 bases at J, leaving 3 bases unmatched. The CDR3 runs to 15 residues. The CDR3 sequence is CASSFLLAGGNEQFF. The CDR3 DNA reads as TGTGCCAGCAGCTTTCTACTAGCGGGGGGCAATGAGCAGTTCTTC.

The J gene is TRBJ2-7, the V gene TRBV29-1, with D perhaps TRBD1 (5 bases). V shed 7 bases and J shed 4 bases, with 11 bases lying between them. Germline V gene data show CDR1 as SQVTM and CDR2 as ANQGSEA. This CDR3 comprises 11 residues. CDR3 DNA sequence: TGCAGCGCACAAGACAGTTACGAGCAGTACTTC. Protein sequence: CSAQDSYEQYF.

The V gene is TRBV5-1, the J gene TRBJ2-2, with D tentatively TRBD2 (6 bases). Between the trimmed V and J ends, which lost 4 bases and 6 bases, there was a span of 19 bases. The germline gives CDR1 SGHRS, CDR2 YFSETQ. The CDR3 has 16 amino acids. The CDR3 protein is CASSPRIAEHAGELFF. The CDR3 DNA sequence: TGCGCCAGCAGCCCGCGGATAGCGGAGCACGCCGGGGAGCTGTTTTTT.

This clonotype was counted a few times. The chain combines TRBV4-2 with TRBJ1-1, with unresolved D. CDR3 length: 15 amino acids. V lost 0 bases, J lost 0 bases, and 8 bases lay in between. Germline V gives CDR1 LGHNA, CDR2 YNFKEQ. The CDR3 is CASSQEGEMNTEAFF. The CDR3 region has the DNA TGTGCCAGCAGCCAAGAGGGTGAGATGAACACTGAAGCTTTCTTT.

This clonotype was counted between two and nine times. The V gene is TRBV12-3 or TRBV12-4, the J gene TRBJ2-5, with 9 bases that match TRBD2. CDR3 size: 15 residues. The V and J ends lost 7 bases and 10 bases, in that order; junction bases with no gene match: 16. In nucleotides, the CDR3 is TGTGCCAGCACTGATGCTAGCGGGACTGAGGGAAGCCAGTACTTC. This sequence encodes CASTDASGTEGSQYF.

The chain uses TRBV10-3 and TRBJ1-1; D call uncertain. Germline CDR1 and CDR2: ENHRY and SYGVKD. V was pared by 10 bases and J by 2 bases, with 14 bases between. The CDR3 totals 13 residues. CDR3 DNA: TGTGCCACCTGGACTCTACCAAACACTGAAGCTTTCTTT. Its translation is CATWTLPNTEAFF.